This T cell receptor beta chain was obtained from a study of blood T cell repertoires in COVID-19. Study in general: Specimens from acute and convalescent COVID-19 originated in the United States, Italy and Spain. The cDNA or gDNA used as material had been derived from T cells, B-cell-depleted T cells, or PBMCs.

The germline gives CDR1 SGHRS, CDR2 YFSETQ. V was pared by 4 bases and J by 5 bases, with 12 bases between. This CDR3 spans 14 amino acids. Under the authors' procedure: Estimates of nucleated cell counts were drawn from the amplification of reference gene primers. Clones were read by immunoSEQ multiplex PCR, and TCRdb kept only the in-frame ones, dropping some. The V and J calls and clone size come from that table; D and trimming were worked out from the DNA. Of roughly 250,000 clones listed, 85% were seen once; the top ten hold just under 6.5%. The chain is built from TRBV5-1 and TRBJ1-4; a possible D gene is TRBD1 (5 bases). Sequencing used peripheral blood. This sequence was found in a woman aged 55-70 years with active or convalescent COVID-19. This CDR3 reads CASSITGSNEKLFF. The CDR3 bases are TGCGCCAGCAGCATCACAGGTTCAAATGAAAAACTGTTTTTT. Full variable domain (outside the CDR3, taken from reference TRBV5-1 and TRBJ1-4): KAGVTQTPRYLIKTRGQQVTLSCSPISGHRSVSWYQQTPGQGLQFLFEYFSETQRNKGNFPGRFSGRQFSNSRSEMNVSTLELGDSALYLCASSITGSNEKLFFGSGTQLSVL.